The entry that follows covers one TCR beta chain sequence. Antigen unknown. Germline is not matched at one junction end, which may reflect a read error. These data belong to a study of T cell responses to AZD1222 COVID-19 vaccine. Findings and limits, study-wide: Spike-specific TCR breadth and depth grew following two AZD1222 doses.

Here immunoSEQ multiplex PCR was the method, and the copy in TCRdb shows in-frame clones only, minus some. Among around 180,000 clones listed, 85% to 95% were seen once. The germline V gene encodes CDR1 SQVTM and CDR2 ANQGSEA. The CDR3 length is 17 residues. The sequenced sample was peripheral blood, obtained on day 0 of AZD1222 vaccination. This receptor was taken from an adult in good health. The chain employs TRBV29-1 and TRBJ2-5, with TRBD2 matching 12 bases. CDR3 region: CSVHTGLAGIIQEAQYF. CDR3 DNA: TGCAGCGTTCATACAGGACTAGCGGGGATCATCCAAGAGGCCCAGTACTTC.